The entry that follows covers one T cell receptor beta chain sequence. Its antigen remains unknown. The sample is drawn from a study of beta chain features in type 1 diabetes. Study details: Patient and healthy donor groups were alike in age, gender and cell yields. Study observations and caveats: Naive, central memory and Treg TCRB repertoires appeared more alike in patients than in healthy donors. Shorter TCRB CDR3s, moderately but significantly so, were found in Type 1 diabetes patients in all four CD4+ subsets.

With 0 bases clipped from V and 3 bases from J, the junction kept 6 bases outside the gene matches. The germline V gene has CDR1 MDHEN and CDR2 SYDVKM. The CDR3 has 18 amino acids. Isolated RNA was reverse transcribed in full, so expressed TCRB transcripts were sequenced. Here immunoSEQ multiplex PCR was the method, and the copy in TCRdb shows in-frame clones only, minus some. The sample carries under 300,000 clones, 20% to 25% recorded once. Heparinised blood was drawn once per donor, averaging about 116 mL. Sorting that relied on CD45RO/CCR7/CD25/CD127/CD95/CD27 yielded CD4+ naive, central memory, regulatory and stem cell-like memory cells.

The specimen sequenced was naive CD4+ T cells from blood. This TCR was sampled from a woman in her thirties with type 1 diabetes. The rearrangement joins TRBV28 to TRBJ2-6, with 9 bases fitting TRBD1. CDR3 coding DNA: TGTGCCAGCAGTTTATGGGGACAGGGTCGTTTTGGGGCCAACGTCCTGACTTTC. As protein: CASSLWGQGRFGANVLTF.